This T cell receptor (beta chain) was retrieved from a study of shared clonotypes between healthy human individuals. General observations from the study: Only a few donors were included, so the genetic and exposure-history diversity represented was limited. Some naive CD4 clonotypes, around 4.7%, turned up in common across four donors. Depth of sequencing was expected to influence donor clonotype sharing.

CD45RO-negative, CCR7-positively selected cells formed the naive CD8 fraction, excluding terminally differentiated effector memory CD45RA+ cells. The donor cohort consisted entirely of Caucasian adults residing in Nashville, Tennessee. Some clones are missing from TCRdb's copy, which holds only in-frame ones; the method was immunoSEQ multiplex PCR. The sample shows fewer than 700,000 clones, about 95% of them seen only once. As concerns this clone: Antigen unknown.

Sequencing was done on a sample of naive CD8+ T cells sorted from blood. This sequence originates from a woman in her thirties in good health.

The CDR3 DNA reads TGCGCCACCGCTGATCTAGCGGGAGGGCCTCAAGAGACCCAGTACTTC. Protein: CATADLAGGPQETQYF. The J gene is TRBJ2-5, the V gene TRBV5-1; 12 bases line up with TRBD2. Germline values: CDR1 SGHRS, CDR2 YFSETQ. After removal of 9 bases from V and 2 bases from J, the junction contained 11 bases not matched to a gene. The CDR3 has 16 amino acids.